What follows describes a single T cell receptor (beta chain). Method: immunoSEQ multiplex PCR; TCRdb's copy keeps in-frame clones and lacks some. The sample contains about 2,000 clones, 85% to 90% of which appear only once. The V end was cut by 5 bases, the J end by 4 bases, with 11 bases between. There are 13 residues in the CDR3. Germline values: CDR1 SGHTA, CDR2 FQGTGA. The entry originates in a study of chemoradiotherapy in HPV16-positive cancers. For the study at large: Functional T-cell assays on two HPV16-positive patients' cells defined candidate HPV-specific clones and common TCR motifs.

Over chemoradiotherapy, repertoires were sampled more than once. Here the sequenced sample was tumor tissue, taken from a patient who underwent chemoradiotherapy. The source of this sequence is a human donor with HPV-associated anogenital cancer. This rearrangement joins TRBV7-3 to TRBJ1-2, with a tentative D call TRBD1 (5 bases). In nucleotides, the CDR3 is TGTGCCAGCAGCCCCGACAGCACCTATGGCTACACCTTC. As protein: CASSPDSTYGYTF.